A single sample is the source of the 26 T cell receptor beta chains below, sequenced in a study of shared clonotypes between healthy human individuals. The repertoire was sequenced with immunoSEQ multiplex PCR; TCRdb's copy has only in-frame clones and lacks some. The sample includes about 470,000 clones, roughly 77% of them seen just once. Sequencing was carried out using PBMCs. The receptors come from a woman between 40 and 55 years old in good health. Some clones in this sample may be carry-over from other donors' samples.

The CDR3: CATSRVRGQETQYF. The CDR3 DNA is TGTGCCACCAGCAGAGTCAGGGGGCAGGAGACCCAGTACTTC. The chain couples TRBV15 to TRBJ2-5, with 8 nucleotides matching TRBD1. V shed 1 base, J shed 5 bases, and the junction held 3 bases outside the gene matches. The CDR3 has 14 amino acids. Germline V gene data show CDR1 as LNHNV and CDR2 as YYDKDF (reference sequence).

This clone showed up just a few times. The chain links TRBV11-2 to TRBJ2-5; D ambiguous. Between the trimmed V and J ends, which lost 1 base and 2 bases, there was a span of 8 bases. The germline gives CDR1 SGHAT, CDR2 FQNNGV. The CDR3 length is 14 residues. The CDR3 loop is CASSLGSGQETQYF. CDR3 DNA: TGTGCCAGCAGCTTAGGGTCAGGTCAAGAGACCCAGTACTTC.

Notes on this clone: Other DNA sequences from this sample encode an identical CDR3 as well. In nucleotides, the CDR3 is TGTGCCAGCAGCTTAGTCCAGGGGTCGAACTATGGCTACACCTTC. It codes for CASSLVQGSNYGYTF. The gene calls are TRBV28 and TRBJ1-2; D is perhaps TRBD1 (6 bases). Deletions cut 6 bases from V and 2 bases from J, with 16 bases between. This CDR3 contains 15 residues. From germline, CDR1 is MDHEN and CDR2 SYDVKM.

This chain uses TRBV15 with TRBJ2-1; TRBD2 aligns across 8 bases. V was pared by 3 bases and J by 4 bases, with 2 bases of the junction left unmatched. The length of the CDR3 is 14 residues. Germline V gene sequence: CDR1 LNHNV, CDR2 YYDKDF (reference sequence). The DNA of the CDR3 is TGTGCCACCAGCAGGCGGGAGGAGTACAATGAGCAGTTCTTC. This translates into CATSRREEYNEQFF.

J is TRBJ2-5 and V is TRBV4-1; D is unclear. V was shortened by 4 bases and J by 1 base, with 13 bases between the two germline ends. Looked up from germline, CDR1 is MGHRA and CDR2 is YSYEKL. This CDR3 comprises 15 residues. CDR3 in DNA: TGCGCCAGCAGCCCCCCCGGGTCGCTCCAAGAGACCCAGTACTTC. Its translation is CASSPPGSLQETQYF.

This clone was picked up many times. J is TRBJ2-1 and V is TRBV30, with TRBD2 matching 8 bases. This CDR3 spans 16 amino acids. Germline V gene lookup returns CDR1 GTSNPN and CDR2 SVGIG (reference sequence). With V trimmed by 1 base and J by 8 bases, 13 bases remained unmatched. The CDR3 DNA reads TGTGCCTGGAGTGAATTCGGACTAGCAAGGAGCGATGAGCAGTTCTTC. This gives the protein CAWSEFGLARSDEQFF.

This clone came up many times. The genes are TRBV6-4 and TRBJ2-3; D is ambiguous. The germline V gene encodes CDR1 MRHNA and CDR2 SNTAGT. Trimming shortened V by 2 bases and J by 8 bases, and 14 bases separated the two germline ends. CDR3 length: 14 amino acids. CDR3 bases: TGTGCCAGCAGTGACGGTCTAGAGCCGGGTACGCAGTATTTT. Protein sequence: CASSDGLEPGTQYF.

This chain connects TRBV2 to TRBJ2-7, with D perhaps TRBD2 (5 bases). Germline values: CDR1 SNHLY, CDR2 FYNNEI. Deletions cut 5 bases from V and 6 bases from J, with 11 bases between. The CDR3 is 12 amino acids. This CDR3 is CASSQDRGEQYF. The CDR3 nucleotides are TGTGCCAGCAGTCAAGACCGGGGCGAGCAGTACTTC.

The V gene is TRBV27, the J gene TRBJ2-7; no firm D call. The CDR3 covers 12 residues. Trimming left V 1 base short and J 6 bases short, with 7 bases between. Germline lookup yields CDR1 MNHEY and CDR2 SMNVEV (reference sequence). This CDR3 is CASSLFGGEQYF. The CDR3 DNA follows: TGTGCCAGCAGTTTATTTGGTGGCGAGCAGTACTTC.

A note on this clone: This likely reflects a read error, since a far larger clone is one base away. In DNA form, the CDR3 reads TGTGCCAGCAGCCAAGAAGGAGATGTATCCTACAAGCAGTACTTC. Protein product: CASSQEGDVSYKQYF. The chain joins TRBV4-2 to TRBJ2-7; D unclear. The CDR3 sequence is 15 residues long. From germline, CDR1 is LGHNA and CDR2 YNFKEQ.

This rearrangement joins TRBV2 to TRBJ2-1; D tentatively fits TRBD1 or TRBD2 (7 bases each). The germline CDR1 and CDR2 sequences are SNHLY and FYNNEI. This CDR3 region has 16 residues. V lost 6 bases and J 2 bases, leaving 17 bases between the germline ends. Here the CDR3 reads CASSRQGGFPYNEQFF. CDR3 nucleotide sequence: TGTGCCAGCAGCCGACAGGGAGGGTTCCCCTACAATGAGCAGTTCTTC.

The chain recombines TRBV2 with TRBJ1-5, with TRBD1 as a possible D gene (5 bases). This CDR3 comprises 14 residues. Trimming pared 6 bases from V and 0 bases from J, leaving 9 bases between. Germline values: CDR1 SNHLY, CDR2 FYNNEI. Here the CDR3 DNA reads TGTGCCAGCAGGGGGGGGTATAGCAATCAGCCCCAGCATTTT. It yields the protein CASRGGYSNQPQHF.

V usage is TRBV5-4 and J usage is TRBJ2-7; possibly TRBD1 for D (5 bases). Trimming took off 2 bases at V and 5 bases at J, with 11 bases between the two ends. The CDR3 runs 13 residues. CDR1 and CDR2 (germline): SGHNT, YYREEE (reference sequence). CDR3 region: CASSFPQGDEQYF. For the CDR3, the DNA is TGTGCCAGCAGCTTTCCCCAGGGCGACGAGCAGTACTTC.

V usage is TRBV7-8 and J usage is TRBJ2-7; D is tentatively TRBD1 or TRBD2 (5 bases each). V was cut by 5 bases and J by 6 bases, with 17 bases left in between. Germline values: CDR1 SGHVS, CDR2 FQNEAQ. The CDR3 totals 14 residues. The CDR3 loop is CASSQPGTGREQYF. For the CDR3, the DNA is TGTGCCAGCAGCCAGCCCGGGACCGGGCGCGAGCAGTACTTC.

The sample holds a few counts of this clone. The chain's CDR3 is CASTLAGGGDEQYF. The CDR3 nucleotides read TGCGCCAGCACTCTTGCGGGGGGCGGCGACGAGCAGTACTTC. V usage is TRBV5-1 and J usage is TRBJ2-7; 8 positions agree with TRBD2. The CDR3 is 14 amino acids. CDR1 is SGHRS and CDR2 is YFSETQ in the germline V gene. J gave up 5 bases and V 6 bases, and 10 bases lay outside the gene matches.

This clone was picked up a small number of times. V and J are TRBV10-2 and TRBJ2-3, with 9 bases aligning to TRBD1. Germline lookup yields CDR1 WSHSY and CDR2 SAAADI. The CDR3 loop spans 13 amino acids. Losses at the gene ends were 10 bases for V and 3 bases for J; bases not matched to a gene: 5. DNA of the CDR3: TGCGCCACCTTGGACAGGGGAACAGATACGCAGTATTTT. The encoded protein is CATLDRGTDTQYF.

This sequence joins TRBV5-5 and TRBJ2-7, with D maybe TRBD1 (6 bases). The germline V gene encodes CDR1 SGHKS and CDR2 YYEKEE (reference sequence). The CDR3 totals 12 residues. Trimming left V 0 bases short and J 7 bases short, with 8 bases between. The CDR3 bases are TGTGCCAGCAGCTTGGATACAGGGGAGCAGTACTTC. Translation gives CASSLDTGEQYF.

The chain carries TRBV18 and TRBJ1-4; 7 bases are shared with TRBD1. This CDR3 spans 14 amino acids. Losses at the gene ends were 4 bases for V and 3 bases for J; bases not matched to a gene: 2. CDR1 is KGHSH and CDR2 is LQKENI in the germline V gene. CDR3 in amino acids: CASSQGAANEKLFF. The CDR3 nucleotides are TGTGCCAGCTCACAGGGGGCGGCTAATGAAAAACTGTTTTTT.

This chain connects TRBV10-3 to TRBJ1-2; 7 bases fit TRBD1. This CDR3 has 14 amino acids. Germline CDR1 is ENHRY and CDR2 is SYGVKD. J lost 7 bases, V lost 3 bases, and 8 bases had no gene match. As DNA, the CDR3 is TGTGCCATCAGTGACAGGCAGGGGGTCGGTGGCTACACCTTC. It codes for CAISDRQGVGGYTF.

This clone showed up many times. The rearrangement links TRBV25-1 to TRBJ2-7; 9 bases are a match to TRBD1. This CDR3 contains 18 residues. Germline assignment: CDR1 MGHDK and CDR2 SYGVNS. The ends lost 3 bases at V and 2 bases at J; junction bases unmatched: 14. In nucleotides, the CDR3 is TGTGCCAGCAGTGACCTGCCCCCGGGACAGGGTTTGCCCTACGAGCAGTACTTC. It yields the protein CASSDLPPGQGLPYEQYF.

The rearrangement links TRBV5-1 to TRBJ1-2; D is unresolved. Germline V gene data show CDR1 as SGHRS and CDR2 as YFSETQ. The CDR3 length is 14 residues. Trimming stripped 4 bases from V and 3 bases from J, with 13 bases between. CDR3 DNA: TGCGCCAGCAGCCCAGGCACAGAGTACTATGGCTACACCTTC. It yields the protein CASSPGTEYYGYTF.

The chain is built from TRBV12-2 and TRBJ1-2; the table's D gene call, TRBD1, was not cross checked with the DNA. TRBV12-2 is recorded as a pseudogene. The CDR3 loop spans 18 amino acids. The CDR3 nucleotides read TGTGCAAGTCGCTTAGAGAATCGGACAGGGGGGGATTGTTATGGCTACACCTTC. Amino acid sequence: CASRLENRTGGDCYGYTF.

On this clone itself: This same CDR3 is encoded by further DNA sequences in the sample. In DNA form, the CDR3 reads TGTGCCAGCAGCGCGACAGGGGGAGGCTACACCTTC. Translation gives CASSATGGGYTF. This rearrangement joins TRBV9 to TRBJ1-2; TRBD1 matches 9 bases. The CDR3 sequence is 12 residues long. The germline V gene has CDR1 SGDLS and CDR2 YYNGEE. V gave up 3 bases and J gave up 8 bases; unmatched junction bases: 2.

The chain recombines TRBV2 with TRBJ1-3, with D hard to call. Per germline, CDR1 SNHLY and CDR2 FYNNEI. The length of the CDR3 is 13 residues. With 7 bases removed from V and 4 bases from J, the gap between germline ends came to 11 bases. CDR3 nucleotide sequence: TGTGCCAGCACGAGGGTAATGGGAAACACCATATATTTT. Protein sequence: CASTRVMGNTIYF.

The chain joins TRBV2 to TRBJ2-7; the D gene is possibly TRBD2 (6 bases). The CDR3 runs to 14 residues. Germline V CDR1 and CDR2: SNHLY, FYNNEI. Trimming took 5 bases from V and 0 from J, leaving 11 bases between them. DNA of the CDR3: TGTGCCAGCAGTAGGGACTTAAGCTCCTACGAGCAGTACTTC. It is translated as CASSRDLSSYEQYF.

The chain couples TRBV2 to TRBJ1-1; 12 bases align to TRBD1. The junction had 7 bases not matched to a gene; V was cut back by 8 bases and J by 6 bases. Germline V gives CDR1 SNHLY, CDR2 FYNNEI. This CDR3 comprises 14 residues. The CDR3 nucleotides are TGTGCCAGCGCACGGGGACAGGGGGCCTCTGAAGCTTTCTTT. Residues: CASARGQGASEAFF.